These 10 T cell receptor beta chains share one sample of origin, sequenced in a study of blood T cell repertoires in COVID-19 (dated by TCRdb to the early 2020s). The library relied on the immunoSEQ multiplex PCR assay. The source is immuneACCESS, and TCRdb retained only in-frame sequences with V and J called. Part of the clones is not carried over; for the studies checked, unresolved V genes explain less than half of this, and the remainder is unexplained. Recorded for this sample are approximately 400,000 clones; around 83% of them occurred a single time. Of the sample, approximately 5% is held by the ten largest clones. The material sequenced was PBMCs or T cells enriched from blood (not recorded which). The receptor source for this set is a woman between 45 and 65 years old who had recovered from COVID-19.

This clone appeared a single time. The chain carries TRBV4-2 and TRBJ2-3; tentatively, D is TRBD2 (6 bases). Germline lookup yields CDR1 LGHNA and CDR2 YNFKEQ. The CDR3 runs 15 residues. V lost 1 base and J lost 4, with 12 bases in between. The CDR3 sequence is CASSQVAGSSDTQYF. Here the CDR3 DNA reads TGTGCCAGCAGCCAAGTTGCCGGGAGCTCAGATACGCAGTATTTT.

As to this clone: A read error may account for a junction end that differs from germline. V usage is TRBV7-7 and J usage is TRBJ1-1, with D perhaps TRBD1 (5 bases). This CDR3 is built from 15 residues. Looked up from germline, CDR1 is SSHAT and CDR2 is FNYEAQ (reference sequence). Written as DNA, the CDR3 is TGTGCTAGCAGCCCGGCGGGGGGGAAGAACACTGAAGCTTTCTTT. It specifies CASSPAGGKNTEAFF.

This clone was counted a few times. DNA for the CDR3: TGTGCCAGCAGTTACTTTACAACAGGGGGAGAAGCTTTCTTT. It specifies CASSYFTTGGEAFF. V usage is TRBV6-5 and J usage is TRBJ1-1; 8 bases match TRBD1. Unmatched junction bases numbered 6, after V lost 1 base and J lost 8 bases. The CDR3 extends over 14 amino acids. Per the germline V gene, CDR1 is MNHEY and CDR2 is SVGAGI.

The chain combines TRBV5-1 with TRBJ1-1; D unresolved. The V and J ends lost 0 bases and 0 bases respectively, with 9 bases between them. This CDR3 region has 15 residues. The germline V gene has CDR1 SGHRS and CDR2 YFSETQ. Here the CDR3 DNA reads TGCGCCAGCAGCTTGGACTTACCAATGAACACTGAAGCTTTCTTT. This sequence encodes CASSLDLPMNTEAFF.

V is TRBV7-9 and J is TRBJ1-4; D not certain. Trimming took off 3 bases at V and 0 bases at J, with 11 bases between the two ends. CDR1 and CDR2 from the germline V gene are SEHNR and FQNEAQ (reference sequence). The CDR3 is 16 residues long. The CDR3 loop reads CASSFSPVATNEKLFF. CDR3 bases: TGTGCCAGCAGCTTTAGCCCGGTGGCAACTAATGAAAAACTGTTTTTT.

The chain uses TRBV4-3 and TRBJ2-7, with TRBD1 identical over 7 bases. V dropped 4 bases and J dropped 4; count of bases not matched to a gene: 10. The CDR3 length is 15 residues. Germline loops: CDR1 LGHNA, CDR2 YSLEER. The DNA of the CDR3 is TGCGCCAGCAGCCCCGGTACAGGGGAATGGTACGAGCAGTACTTC. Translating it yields CASSPGTGEWYEQYF.

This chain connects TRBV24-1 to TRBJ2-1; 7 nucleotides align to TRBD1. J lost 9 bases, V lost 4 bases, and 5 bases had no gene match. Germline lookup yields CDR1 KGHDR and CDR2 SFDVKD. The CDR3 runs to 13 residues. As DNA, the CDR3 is TGTGCCACCAGTGACCGCGACAGGGTTGAGCAGTTCTTC. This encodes CATSDRDRVEQFF.

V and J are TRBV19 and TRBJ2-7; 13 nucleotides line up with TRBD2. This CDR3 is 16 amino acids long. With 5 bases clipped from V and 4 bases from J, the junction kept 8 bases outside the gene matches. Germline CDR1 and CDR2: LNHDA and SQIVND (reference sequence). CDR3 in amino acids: CASSGRTSGSIYEQYF. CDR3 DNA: TGTGCCAGTAGTGGACGGACTAGCGGGAGTATTTACGAGCAGTACTTC.

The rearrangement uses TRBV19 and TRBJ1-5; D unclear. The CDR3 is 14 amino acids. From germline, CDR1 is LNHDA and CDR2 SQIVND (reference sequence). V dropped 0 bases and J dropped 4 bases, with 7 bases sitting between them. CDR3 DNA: TGTGCCAGTAGTATAGAGGGCAGAAATCAGCCCCAGCATTTT. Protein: CASSIEGRNQPQHF. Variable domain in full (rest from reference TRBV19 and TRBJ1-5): DGGITQSPKYLFRKEGQNVTLSCEQNLNHDAMYWYRQDPGQGLRLIYYSQIVNDFQKGDIAEGYSVSREKKESFPLTVTSAQKNPTAFYLCASSIEGRNQPQHFGDGTRLSIL.

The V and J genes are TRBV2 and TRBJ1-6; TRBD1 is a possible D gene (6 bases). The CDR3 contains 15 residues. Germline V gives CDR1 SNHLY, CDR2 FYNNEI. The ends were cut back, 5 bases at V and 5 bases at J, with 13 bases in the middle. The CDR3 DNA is TGTGCCAGCAGTAGCGAGGGGGTCCATAATTCACCCCTCCACTTT. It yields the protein CASSSEGVHNSPLHF.